These T cell receptor beta chains were read from a single sample in a study of PD-1 blockade in classical Hodgkin lymphoma. The repertoire was sequenced with immunoSEQ multiplex PCR; TCRdb's copy has only in-frame clones and lacks some. This sample has fewer than 30,000 clones; roughly 80% occur once, and the top ten carry approximately 7.9%. This specimen was peripheral blood mononuclear cells (PBMCs), taken before the second cycle of nivolumab. The receptors here all came from a human donor with classical Hodgkin lymphoma. Each CDR3 is given with its conserved first and last residue. The D gene is left open where the match is weak. Some rows mark clone size as missing; the rest say once, few, many or name a class of expanded clone.

D gene: TRBD1
V gene: TRBV6-5
J gene: TRBJ2-5
clone size: NA
CDR3 protein: CASSFRGRETQYF
CDR3 DNA: TGTGCCAGCAGTTTCAGGGGGCGAGAGACCCAGTACTTC

D gene: TRBD2
V gene: TRBV11-2
J gene: TRBJ2-7
clone size: NA
CDR3 protein: CASSMGLAGLEREQYF
CDR3 DNA: TGTGCCAGCAGCATGGGACTAGCGGGTCTCGAAAGGGAGCAGTACTTC

D gene: TRBD1
V gene: TRBV15
J gene: TRBJ1-6
clone size: NA
CDR3 protein: CATSRDGTGWSPLHF
CDR3 DNA: TGTGCCACCAGCAGAGATGGGACAGGGTGGTCACCCCTCCACTTT

D gene: TRBD2
V gene: TRBV4-1
J gene: TRBJ2-2
clone size: few
CDR3 protein: CASSQRGVDTGELFF
CDR3 DNA: TGCGCCAGCAGCCAACGGGGGGTCGACACCGGGGAGCTGTTTTTT

D gene: TRBD1
V gene: TRBV7-2
J gene: TRBJ1-5
clone size: NA
CDR3 protein: CASRPTGAHQPQHF
CDR3 DNA: TGTGCCAGCAGACCAACAGGGGCGCATCAGCCCCAGCATTTT

D gene: NA
V gene: TRBV7-2
J gene: TRBJ1-2
clone size: NA
CDR3 protein: CASSGSSLNYGYTF
CDR3 DNA: TGTGCCAGCAGCGGATCCAGTCTGAACTATGGCTACACCTTC

D gene: NA
V gene: TRBV5-6
J gene: TRBJ2-5
clone size: NA
CDR3 protein: CASSLPGQWGTQYF
CDR3 DNA: TGTGCCAGCAGCTTGCCTGGGCAGTGGGGGACCCAGTACTTC

D gene: TRBD1
V gene: TRBV28
J gene: TRBJ1-5
clone size: NA
CDR3 protein: CASSLSTGAFNQPQHF
CDR3 DNA: TGTGCCAGCAGTTTATCGACAGGGGCCTTCAATCAGCCCCAGCATTTT

D gene: NA
V gene: TRBV19
J gene: TRBJ2-2
clone size: NA
CDR3 protein: CASSILGGLTGELFF
CDR3 DNA: TGTGCCAGTAGTATATTGGGGGGCCTGACCGGGGAGCTGTTTTTT

D gene: NA
V gene: TRBV7-2
J gene: TRBJ2-5
clone size: NA
CDR3 protein: CASSFSGHHQETQYF
CDR3 DNA: TGTGCCAGCAGCTTTTCGGGGCACCACCAAGAGACCCAGTACTTC

D gene: NA
V gene: TRBV5-5
J gene: TRBJ1-1
clone size: NA
CDR3 protein: CASSLAGLLNTEAFF
CDR3 DNA: TGTGCCAGCAGCTTGGCCGGACTATTGAACACTGAAGCTTTCTTT

D gene: NA
V gene: TRBV4-2
J gene: TRBJ1-1
clone size: few
CDR3 protein: CASSHKGTEAFF
CDR3 DNA: TGTGCCAGCAGCCATAAGGGCACTGAAGCTTTCTTT

D gene: NA
V gene: TRBV5-5
J gene: TRBJ2-7
clone size: NA
CDR3 protein: CASSARDGAPEQYF
CDR3 DNA: TGTGCCAGCAGCGCCCGGGACGGGGCACCCGAGCAGTACTTC

D gene: TRBD1
V gene: TRBV25-1
J gene: TRBJ1-2
clone size: NA
CDR3 protein: CASRGQGPTYGYTF
CDR3 DNA: TGTGCCAGCCGGGGACAGGGGCCCACCTATGGCTACACCTTC

D gene: NA
V gene: TRBV4-3
J gene: TRBJ1-2
clone size: NA
CDR3 protein: CASSQDWGGIYGYTF
CDR3 DNA: TGCGCCAGCAGCCAAGATTGGGGGGGTATCTATGGCTACACCTTC

D gene: NA
V gene: TRBV20-1
J gene: TRBJ2-5
clone size: NA
CDR3 protein: CSGQSQETQYF
CDR3 DNA: TGCAGTGGTCAGTCCCAAGAGACCCAGTACTTC

D gene: TRBD1
V gene: TRBV4-3
J gene: TRBJ2-7
clone size: NA
CDR3 protein: CASSQDLPRDRGYEQYF
CDR3 DNA: TGCGCCAGCAGCCAAGATTTGCCAAGGGACAGGGGCTACGAGCAGTACTTC

D gene: NA
V gene: TRBV5-6
J gene: TRBJ1-4
clone size: NA
CDR3 protein: CASSLRQPGREKLFF
CDR3 DNA: TGTGCCAGCAGCTTGAGGCAACCCGGTCGCGAAAAACTGTTTTTT

D gene: NA
V gene: TRBV4-2
J gene: TRBJ2-7
clone size: NA
CDR3 protein: CASSQEYEQYF
CDR3 DNA: TGTGCCAGCAGCCAAGAGTACGAGCAGTACTTC

D gene: NA
V gene: TRBV27
J gene: TRBJ2-7
clone size: NA
CDR3 protein: CASSFGDGNYEQYF
CDR3 DNA: TGTGCCAGCAGTTTTGGAGACGGAAACTACGAGCAGTACTTC

D gene: NA
V gene: TRBV7-9
J gene: TRBJ2-7
clone size: NA
CDR3 protein: CASSSGTTHYEQYF
CDR3 DNA: TGTGCCAGCAGTTCCGGCACAACTCATTACGAGCAGTACTTC

D gene: NA
V gene: TRBV18
J gene: TRBJ1-6
clone size: NA
CDR3 protein: CASSQGHRNSPLHF
CDR3 DNA: TGTGCCAGCTCACAAGGACATCGCAATTCACCCCTCCACTTT

D gene: NA
V gene: TRBV4-1
J gene: TRBJ2-4
clone size: NA
CDR3 protein: CASSPWALAKNIQYF
CDR3 DNA: TGCGCCAGCAGCCCCTGGGCTTTAGCCAAAAACATTCAGTACTTC

D gene: TRBD2
V gene: TRBV27
J gene: TRBJ2-7
clone size: once
CDR3 protein: CASSLYSGERGAYEQYF
CDR3 DNA: TGTGCCAGCAGTTTATACTCGGGAGAGCGGGGGGCCTACGAGCAGTACTTC

D gene: TRBD1
V gene: TRBV5-6
J gene: TRBJ2-5
clone size: once
CDR3 protein: CASSLARQGPETQYF
CDR3 DNA: TGTGCCAGCAGCTTGGCCCGACAGGGTCCCGAGACCCAGTACTTC

D gene: NA
V gene: TRBV7-2
J gene: TRBJ1-1
clone size: NA
CDR3 protein: CASSGQGLQSEAFF
CDR3 DNA: TGTGCCAGCAGCGGCCAGGGACTTCAATCGGAAGCTTTCTTT

D gene: NA
V gene: TRBV2
J gene: TRBJ1-6
clone size: NA
CDR3 protein: CASSDGGRRSPLHF
CDR3 DNA: TGTGCCAGCAGTGATGGGGGGCGCAGATCACCCCTCCACTTT

D gene: NA
V gene: TRBV14
J gene: TRBJ1-6
clone size: NA
CDR3 protein: CASSQVRASRVGNSPLHF
CDR3 DNA: TGTGCCAGCAGCCAAGTTAGGGCCTCTCGAGTGGGTAATTCACCCCTCCACTTT

D gene: TRBD1
V gene: TRBV4-3
J gene: TRBJ1-1
clone size: NA
CDR3 protein: CASSHADRDTEAFF
CDR3 DNA: TGCGCCAGCAGCCATGCAGACAGGGACACTGAAGCTTTCTTT

D gene: NA
V gene: TRBV5-1
J gene: TRBJ2-2
clone size: NA
CDR3 protein: CASSLGDLRNTGELFF
CDR3 DNA: TGCGCCAGCAGCTTGGGGGACCTTAGAAACACCGGGGAGCTGTTTTTT

D gene: TRBD2
V gene: TRBV7-2
J gene: TRBJ2-5
clone size: NA
CDR3 protein: CASSHLSERGGQETQYF
CDR3 DNA: TGTGCCAGCAGCCACCTCAGTGAGCGGGGGGGACAAGAGACCCAGTACTTC

D gene: NA
V gene: TRBV5-4
J gene: TRBJ2-1
clone size: once
CDR3 protein: CASSFRARSYNEQFF
CDR3 DNA: TGTGCCAGCAGCTTTCGCGCTCGCTCCTACAATGAGCAGTTCTTC

D gene: TRBD1
V gene: TRBV10-3
J gene: TRBJ1-2
clone size: NA
CDR3 protein: CAISAGTGLRGYTF
CDR3 DNA: TGTGCCATCAGTGCCGGGACAGGGTTACGAGGCTACACCTTC

D gene: TRBD1
V gene: TRBV6-6
J gene: TRBJ1-5
clone size: NA
CDR3 protein: CASSPRGTVNQPQHF
CDR3 DNA: TGTGCCAGCAGTCCCCGGGGGACAGTAAATCAGCCCCAGCATTTT

D gene: NA
V gene: TRBV7-2
J gene: TRBJ2-3
clone size: NA
CDR3 protein: CASSAWPFDTQYF
CDR3 DNA: TGTGCCAGCAGCGCCTGGCCCTTCGATACGCAGTATTTT